This T cell receptor beta chain was captured by sequencing in a study of CD4+ T cells in melanoma. Overall study results and limits: A reported correlation linked neoantigen-specific CD4+ T cells to CD8+, macrophage and B cell function. In melanoma, neoantigen-specific CD4+ T cells reportedly differed in differentiation state.

About this clone: The antigen remains unidentified.

Clones were read by immunoSEQ multiplex PCR, and TCRdb kept only the in-frame ones, dropping some. There are around 130,000 clones in the sample; about nine tenths occur only once, and less than 2% lies in the top ten. The TCR comes from a human donor with melanoma.

CDR3 sequence reads: CASRGRAREAFF. CDR3 DNA sequence: TGTGCCAGCAGGGGCAGGGCTCGTGAAGCTTTCTTT. This rearrangement joins TRBV6-5 to TRBJ1-1; tentative D call: TRBD1 (5 bases). This CDR3 comprises 12 residues. Germline CDR1 and CDR2: MNHEY and SVGAGI. Deletions cut 6 bases from V and 7 bases from J, with 12 bases between.